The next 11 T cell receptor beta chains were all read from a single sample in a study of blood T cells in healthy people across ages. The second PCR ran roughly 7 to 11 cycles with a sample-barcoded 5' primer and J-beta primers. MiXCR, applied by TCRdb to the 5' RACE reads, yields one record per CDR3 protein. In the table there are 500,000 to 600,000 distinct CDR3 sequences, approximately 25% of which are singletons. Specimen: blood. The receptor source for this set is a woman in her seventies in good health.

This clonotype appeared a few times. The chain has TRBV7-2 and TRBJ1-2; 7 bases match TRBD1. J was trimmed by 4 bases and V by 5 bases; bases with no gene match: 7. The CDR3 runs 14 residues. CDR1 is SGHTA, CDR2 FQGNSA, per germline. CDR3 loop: CASSPGTVSYGYTF. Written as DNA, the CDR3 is TGTGCCAGCAGCCCAGGGACAGTTAGCTATGGCTACACCTTC.

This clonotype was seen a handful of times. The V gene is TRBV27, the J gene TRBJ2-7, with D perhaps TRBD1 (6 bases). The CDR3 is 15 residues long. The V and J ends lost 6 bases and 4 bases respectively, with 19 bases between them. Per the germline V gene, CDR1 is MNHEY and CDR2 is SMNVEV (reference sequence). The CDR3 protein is CASSPNQGRRYEQYF. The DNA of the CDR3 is TGTGCCAGCAGCCCTAATCAGGGGCGTCGATACGAGCAGTACTTC.

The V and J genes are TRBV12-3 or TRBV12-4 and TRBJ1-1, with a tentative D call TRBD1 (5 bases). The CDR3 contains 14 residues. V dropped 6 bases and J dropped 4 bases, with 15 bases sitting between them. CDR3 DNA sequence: TGTGCCAGCAGCCAAGTTCGGGGGGTCACTGAAGCTTTCTTT. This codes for CASSQVRGVTEAFF.

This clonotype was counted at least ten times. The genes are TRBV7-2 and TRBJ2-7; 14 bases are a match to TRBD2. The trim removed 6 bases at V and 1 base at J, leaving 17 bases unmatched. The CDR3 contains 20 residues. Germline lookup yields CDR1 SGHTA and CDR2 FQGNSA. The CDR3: CASRKKGTSGGLSLSYEQYF. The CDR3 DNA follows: TGTGCCAGCAGAAAAAAGGGGACTAGCGGGGGCCTATCGCTTTCCTACGAGCAGTACTTC.

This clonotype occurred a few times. CDR3 in amino acids: CAIRPINSGNRNEQFF. The CDR3 DNA reads TGTGCCATCAGGCCGATTAATAGCGGAAACCGCAATGAGCAGTTCTTC. V usage is TRBV10-3 and J usage is TRBJ2-5, with a weak D call TRBD2 (6 bases). The DNA end favors TRBJ2-1, so the J call may be wrong. Germline loops: CDR1 ENHRY, CDR2 SYGVKD. The CDR3 runs to 16 residues.

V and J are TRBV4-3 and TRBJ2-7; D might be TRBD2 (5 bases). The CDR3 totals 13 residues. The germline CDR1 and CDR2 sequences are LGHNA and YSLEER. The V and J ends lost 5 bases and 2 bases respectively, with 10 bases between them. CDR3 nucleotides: TGCGCCAGCAGCGAGGGTCTGCCCTACGAGCAGTACTTC. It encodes CASSEGLPYEQYF.

CDR3 in amino acids: CATSDLTGTGYINEQFF. The CDR3 DNA reads TGTGCCACCAGTGACTTGACAGGGACAGGGTATATCAATGAGCAGTTCTTC. The rearrangement joins TRBV24-1 to TRBJ2-1, with 9 nucleotides matching TRBD1. This CDR3 comprises 17 residues. V trimming: 4 bases; J trimming: 6 bases; junction bases outside the gene matches: 12. Germline V gene sequence: CDR1 KGHDR, CDR2 SFDVKD.

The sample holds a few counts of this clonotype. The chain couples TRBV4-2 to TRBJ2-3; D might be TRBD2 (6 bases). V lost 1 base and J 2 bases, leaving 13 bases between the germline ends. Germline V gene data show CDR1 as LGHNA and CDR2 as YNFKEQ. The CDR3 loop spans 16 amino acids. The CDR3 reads CASSQVVGGSTDTQYF. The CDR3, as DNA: TGTGCCAGCAGCCAAGTTGTCGGGGGTTCCACAGATACGCAGTATTTT.

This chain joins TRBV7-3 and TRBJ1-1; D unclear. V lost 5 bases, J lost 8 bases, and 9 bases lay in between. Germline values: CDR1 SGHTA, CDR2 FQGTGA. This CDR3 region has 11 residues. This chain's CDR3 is CASSPHSEAFF. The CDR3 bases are TGTGCCAGCAGCCCCCATAGCGAAGCTTTCTTT.

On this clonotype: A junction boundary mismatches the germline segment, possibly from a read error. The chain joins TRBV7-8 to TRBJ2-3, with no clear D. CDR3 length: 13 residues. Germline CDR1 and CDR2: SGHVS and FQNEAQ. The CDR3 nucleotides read TGTGCCAGCAGCTTCTCAGTCACAGACACGCAGTATTTT. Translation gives CASSFSVTDTQYF.

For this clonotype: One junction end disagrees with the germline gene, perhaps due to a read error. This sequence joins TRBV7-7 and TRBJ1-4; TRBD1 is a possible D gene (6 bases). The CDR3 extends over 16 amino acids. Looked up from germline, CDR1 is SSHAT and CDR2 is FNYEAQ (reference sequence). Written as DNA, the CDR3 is TGTGCTAGCAGCACTAGACAGGACCGGGTGAATGAAAAACTGTTTTTT. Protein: CASSTRQDRVNEKLFF. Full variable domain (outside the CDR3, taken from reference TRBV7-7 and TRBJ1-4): GAGVSQSPRYKVTKRGQDVTLRCDPISSHATLYWYQQALGQGPEFLTYFNYEAQPDKSGLPSDRFSAERPEGSISTLTIQRTEQRDSAMYRCASSTRQDRVNEKLFFGSGTQLSVL.